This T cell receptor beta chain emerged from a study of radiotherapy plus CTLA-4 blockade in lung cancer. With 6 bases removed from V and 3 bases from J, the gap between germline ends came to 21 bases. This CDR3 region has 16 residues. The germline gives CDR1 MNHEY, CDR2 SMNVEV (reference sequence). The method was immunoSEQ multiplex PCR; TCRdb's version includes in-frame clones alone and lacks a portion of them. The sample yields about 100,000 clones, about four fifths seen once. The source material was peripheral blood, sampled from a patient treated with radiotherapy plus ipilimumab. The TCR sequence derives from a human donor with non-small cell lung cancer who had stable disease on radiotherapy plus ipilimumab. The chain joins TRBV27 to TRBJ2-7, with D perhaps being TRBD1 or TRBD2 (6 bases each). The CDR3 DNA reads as TGTGCCAGCAGCCCGAGACCGGGACTGGGACACTACGAGCAGTACTTC. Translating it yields CASSPRPGLGHYEQYF.